This T cell receptor (beta chain) originates from a study of cytomegalovirus exposure and HLA in healthy donors (dated 2017 in TCRdb). For the wider study: According to a later analysis, the 120 or so validation repertoires were produced on the same platform as the 700 or so repertoires of the first cohort. The study was designed to test whether signatures of past pathogen exposure could be identified by cataloging public T cell receptors. To predict cytomegalovirus infection status, the study combined high-throughput TCR immunosequencing, statistical association of individual TCRs with disease status, and machine learning. In addition to the first cohort of approximately 670 subjects, a separate validation cohort of some 120 different subjects was used. The full study reports these points: The study gave a list of about 160 TCR beta chains associated with cytomegalovirus. The authors suggested that the approach could potentially be extended to other disease states and immunological phenotypes. Most TCR sequences were observed very rarely across donors, whereas some public TCRs were present in many individuals. A later analysis lacked HLA typing for the validation cohort, so it scored co-occurrence in that cohort across all 120 or so repertoires. In a later analysis, TCRs clustered in the first cohort were found to also tend to co-occur in the roughly 120 validation repertoires, with about 94% of cluster scores above 0. In vitro tests confirmed that a few of the cytomegalovirus-associated TCR beta chains recognize cytomegalovirus antigens. Cytomegalovirus status was reported to be diagnosed by the classifier with high specificity and sensitivity in both the original and validation cohorts.

The V and J ends are trimmed by 2 bases and 2 bases, leaving 9 bases between them. The germline V gene encodes CDR1 SGHRS and CDR2 YFSETQ. Including cysteine and phenylalanine, the CDR3 has 14 amino acids. The entry retains the CDR3 DNA only, 42 bases that are in frame from base 1. The donors belonged to the validation cohort of around 130 subjects, which was separate from the roughly 670-subject first cohort. On this clone: The specificity of this receptor is unknown. Per-base quality was not reported, and no clone a single base away is much larger than it.

The library was built by means of the immunoSEQ multiplex PCR assay. Under the source paper's analysis protocol: A statistical classification framework was built to diagnose cytomegalovirus status from the catalog of TCR beta chain sequences. This immuneACCESS table, as held by TCRdb, lists in-frame sequences with V and J called but not all clones. Of the missing ones, under half trace to an unresolved V gene in checked studies; the others have no known cause. That table is the source of V, J and clone size, and D and trimming were worked out from the DNA. Counted in this sample were 90,000 to 100,000 clones; roughly 87% of them appeared once. The ten largest clones take up roughly 3.7% of the sample.

The receptor's source is a young woman in good health and CMV-seronegative. The sequenced material came from PBMCs. The rearranged chain carries TRBV5-1 and TRBJ2-3; no confident D gene assignment can be made. The CDR3 amino acid sequence is: CASSFELNTDTQYF. The DNA sequence is given as TGCGCCAGCAGCTTTGAACTTAACACAGATACGCAGTATTTT. Outside the CDR3, residues come from the reference TRBV5-1 and TRBJ2-3 proteins, so the full variable domain is: KAGVTQTPRYLIKTRGQQVTLSCSPISGHRSVSWYQQTPGQGLQFLFEYFSETQRNKGNFPGRFSGRQFSNSRSEMNVSTLELGDSALYLCASSFELNTDTQYFGPGTRLTVL.